The 20 T cell receptor beta chains listed next were all sequenced from one sample in a study of early T cells in non-severe SARS-CoV-2 infection (dated by TCRdb to about 2021). The library was obtained by 5' RACE. TCRdb records NextSeq 500 as the sequencer. TCRdb passed the public sequencing reads through fastp at Q25 and MiXCR, retaining productive beta sequences. One record per CDR3 amino acid sequence lists the most common genes and DNA. For this sample the table gives some 110,000 distinct CDR3 sequences, of which more than 12% were detected only once. Jointly, the top ten make up about a fifth of the sample. The sequenced sample was whole blood. These receptor sequences come from an adult who was a healthcare worker with PCR-confirmed SARS-CoV-2 infection or an uninfected control (not recorded which).

V gene TRBV20-1 combines with J gene TRBJ2-3; 7 bases fit TRBD2. Germline V gene lookup returns CDR1 DFQATT and CDR2 SNEGSKA (reference sequence). The V and J ends lost 6 bases and 5 bases, in that order; junction bases with no gene match: 14. This CDR3 region has 15 residues. The CDR3 coding sequence is TGCAGTGCGCCGAGGGAGGGCCGGGGATTAGATACGCAGTATTTT. It specifies CSAPREGRGLDTQYF.

The gene calls are TRBV28 and TRBJ1-2, with unresolved D. CDR1 MDHEN and CDR2 SYDVKM come from the germline V gene. The CDR3 runs to 11 residues. The V end lost 3 bases, the J end lost 4 bases, and 3 bases lay between the germline ends. The chain's CDR3 is CASSLSYGYTF. Here the CDR3 DNA reads TGTGCCAGCAGTTTGAGCTATGGCTACACCTTC.

This clonotype was recorded many times. The rearrangement joins TRBV19 to TRBJ1-4, with 11 bases aligning to TRBD1. CDR1 is LNHDA, CDR2 SQIVND, per germline (reference sequence). Germline trimming cut 6 bases from V and 7 bases from J; bases unmatched to any gene: 7. This CDR3 comprises 15 residues. CDR3 bases: TGTGCCAGTAGATCCGGGACAGGGGGTCTTGAAAAACTGTTTTTT. It is translated as CASRSGTGGLEKLFF.

This clonotype was counted a few times. The chain is built from TRBV30 and TRBJ1-4; unclear D gene. The germline V gene encodes CDR1 GTSNPN and CDR2 SVGIG (reference sequence). The CDR3 extends over 14 amino acids. Trimming shortened V by 1 base and J by 8 bases, and 14 bases separated the two germline ends. The CDR3 spells CAWSAQRELEKLFF. The CDR3 bases are TGTGCCTGGAGTGCCCAGCGGGAGCTGGAAAAACTGTTTTTT. The full variable domain, its missing parts supplied by reference TRBV30 and TRBJ1-4, is SQTIHQWPATLVQPVGSPLSLECTVEGTSNPNLYWYRQAAGRGLQLLFYSVGIGQISSEVPQNLSASRPQDRQFILSSKKLLLSDSGFYLCAWSAQRELEKLFFGSGTQLSVL.

There are a few counts of this clonotype. The V call is TRBV7-9, the J call TRBJ1-6; D gene ambiguous. CDR3 size: 13 residues. V was cut by 7 bases and J by 6 bases, with 10 bases left in between. CDR1 and CDR2 (germline): SEHNR, FQNEAQ (reference sequence). The CDR3 sequence is CASTLWVNSPLHF. CDR3 coding DNA: TGTGCCAGCACCCTGTGGGTTAATTCACCCCTCCACTTT.

V usage is TRBV5-1 and J usage is TRBJ2-7; D possibly corresponds to TRBD1 (6 bases). Deletions cut 0 bases from V and 3 bases from J, with 13 bases between. Germline loops: CDR1 SGHRS, CDR2 YFSETQ. This CDR3 is 15 amino acids long. The CDR3 loop is CASSLEWDTNYEQYF. In nucleotides, the CDR3 is TGCGCCAGCAGCTTGGAATGGGACACCAACTACGAGCAGTACTTC.

In this sample, this clonotype turned up a few times. The V and J genes are TRBV20-1 and TRBJ2-3; D uncertain. This CDR3 contains 14 residues. V was clipped by 0 bases and J by 5 bases, with 12 bases between them. Germline values: CDR1 DFQATT, CDR2 SNEGSKA (reference sequence). The CDR3 is CSARDITWGDTQYF. The DNA of the CDR3 is TGCAGTGCTAGAGATATTACCTGGGGAGATACGCAGTATTTT.

This clonotype was counted a few times. The chain has TRBV18 and TRBJ2-5, with D tentatively TRBD1 (5 bases). In germline, CDR1 is KGHSH, CDR2 LQKENI. The CDR3 extends over 13 amino acids. V was clipped by 3 bases and J by 3 bases, with 8 bases between them. As DNA, the CDR3 is TGTGCCAGCTCACCGGGGCTTAAAGAGACCCAGTACTTC. Protein sequence: CASSPGLKETQYF.

The table lists this clonotype with a few counts. The chain couples TRBV5-6 to TRBJ2-3; 7 nucleotides agree with TRBD1. Germline V lookup: CDR1 SGHDT, CDR2 YYEEEE. Germline trimming cut 0 bases from V and 1 base from J; bases unmatched to any gene: 2. The CDR3 runs 15 residues. CDR3 loop: CASSLGDRGTDTQYF. The CDR3 coding sequence is TGTGCCAGCAGCTTGGGAGACAGGGGCACAGATACGCAGTATTTT.

The gene calls are TRBV16 and TRBJ1-1, with D unresolved. Trimming removed 0 bases from V and 1 base from J, with 9 bases in between. CDR3 size: 15 residues. Germline V gene data show CDR1 as KGHSY and CDR2 as FQNENV. CDR3 coding DNA: TGTGCCAGCAGCCAATCGCGCACACCGAACACTGAAGCTTTCTTT. Protein sequence: CASSQSRTPNTEAFF.

The chain carries TRBV3-1 and TRBJ2-1; weak D call: TRBD2 (6 bases). V lost 5 bases and J 1 base, leaving 15 bases between the germline ends. The CDR3 runs to 16 residues. In germline, CDR1 is LGHDT, CDR2 YNNKEL (reference sequence). CDR3 DNA sequence: TGTGCCAGCAGCTATCGAGGGCGGGGATCCTACAATGAGCAGTTCTTC. This gives the protein CASSYRGRGSYNEQFF.

This clonotype was seen more than once but under ten times. The chain is built from TRBV5-8 and TRBJ1-1; TRBD1 aligns across 7 bases. The V gene end was trimmed by 10 bases and the J gene end by 2 bases; junction bases not matched to a gene: 17. This CDR3 comprises 16 residues. CDR1 is SGHTS, CDR2 YDEGEE, per germline. CDR3 sequence reads: CAFILRGRKTNTEAFF. In DNA form, the CDR3 reads TGTGCCTTCATCCTGAGGGGGCGAAAAACTAACACTGAAGCTTTCTTT.

The table lists this clonotype with a few counts. This chain joins TRBV6-1 and TRBJ2-5, with no clear D. Germline V lookup: CDR1 MNHNS, CDR2 SASEGT. There are 14 residues in the CDR3. Trimming removed 10 bases at V and 5 bases at J, with 20 bases between. CDR3 nucleotide sequence: TGTGCCATACTTCGGACCCCTACGTGGGAGACCCAGTACTTC. This sequence encodes CAILRTPTWETQYF.

This clonotype showed up just a few times. This chain uses TRBV18 with TRBJ2-5, with 10 bases that match TRBD2. Germline values: CDR1 KGHSH, CDR2 LQKENI. The CDR3 runs 15 residues. J gave up 2 bases and V 1 base, and 1 base lay outside the gene matches. CDR3 residues: CASSPQRGGQETQYF. The DNA for the CDR3 is TGTGCCAGCTCACCACAGCGGGGGGGACAAGAGACCCAGTACTTC.

The chain couples TRBV5-1 to TRBJ2-1, with TRBD1 as a possible D gene (6 bases). Trimming removed 3 bases at V and 8 bases at J, with 15 bases between. The germline V gene has CDR1 SGHRS and CDR2 YFSETQ. The CDR3 consists of 14 residues. This CDR3 reads CASSWGQGGDEQFF. DNA for the CDR3: TGCGCCAGCAGCTGGGGGCAGGGCGGCGATGAGCAGTTCTTC.

At least ten counts were recorded for this clonotype. The V gene is TRBV5-4, the J gene TRBJ2-5; 7 nucleotides line up with TRBD1. The CDR3 extends over 15 amino acids. CDR1 is SGHNT and CDR2 is YYREEE in the germline V gene (reference sequence). Losses at the gene ends were 4 bases for V and 2 bases for J; bases not matched to a gene: 8. CDR3 DNA: TGTGCCAGCAGCCCAGGGGGAGACAGTCAAGAGACCCAGTACTTC. This sequence encodes CASSPGGDSQETQYF.

The chain uses TRBV3-1 and TRBJ2-1; D remains ambiguous. Germline lookup yields CDR1 LGHDT and CDR2 YNNKEL (reference sequence). Trimming cost V 4 bases and J 6 bases, with 7 bases left between them. The CDR3 spans 12 residues. The CDR3 protein is CASSLRSNEQFF. The CDR3 DNA sequence: TGTGCCAGCAGCCTTAGGAGCAATGAGCAGTTCTTC.

V gene TRBV11-2 combines with J gene TRBJ1-3, with D unresolved. Trimming removed 2 bases from V and 5 bases from J, with 7 bases in between. There are 13 residues in the CDR3. CDR1 and CDR2 (germline): SGHAT, FQNNGV. The CDR3 nucleotides read TGTGCCAGCAGCTTACCCAGCAGAAACACCATATATTTT. Translation gives CASSLPSRNTIYF.

The chain is built from TRBV3-1 and TRBJ1-1; 8 nucleotides align to TRBD1. The junction had 5 bases not matched to a gene; V was cut back by 4 bases and J by 4 bases. CDR1 LGHDT and CDR2 YNNKEL come from the germline V gene (reference sequence). CDR3 size: 14 residues. The CDR3 nucleotides are TGTGCCAGCAGCCCAGGACAGGGCGGCACTGAAGCTTTCTTT. The encoded protein is CASSPGQGGTEAFF.

This CDR3 is CASSQEQASYEQYF. The DNA for the CDR3 is TGCGCCAGCAGCCAAGAACAGGCCTCCTACGAGCAGTACTTC. The gene calls are TRBV4-1 and TRBJ2-7; a weak D match, TRBD1 (5 bases). CDR1 and CDR2 from the germline V gene are MGHRA and YSYEKL. The CDR3 extends over 14 amino acids. The germline V and J ends were trimmed by 0 bases and 0 bases, with 6 bases remaining between them.